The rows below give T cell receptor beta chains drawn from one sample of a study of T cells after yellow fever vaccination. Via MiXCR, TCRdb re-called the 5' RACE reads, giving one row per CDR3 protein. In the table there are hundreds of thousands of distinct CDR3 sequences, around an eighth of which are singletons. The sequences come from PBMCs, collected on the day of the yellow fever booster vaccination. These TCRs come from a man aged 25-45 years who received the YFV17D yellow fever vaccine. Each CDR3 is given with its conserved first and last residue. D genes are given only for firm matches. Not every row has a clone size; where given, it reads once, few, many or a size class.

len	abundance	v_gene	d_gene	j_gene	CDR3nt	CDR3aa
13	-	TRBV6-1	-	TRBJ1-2	TGTGCCAGCAGTCGAGGGGGAAATTATGGCTACACCTTC	CASSRGGNYGYTF
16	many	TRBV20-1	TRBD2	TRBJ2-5	TGCAGTGCTAGACCGGGACTAGCGGGAGATGATGAGACCCAGTACTTC	CSARPGLAGDDETQYF
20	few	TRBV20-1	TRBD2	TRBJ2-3	TGCAGTGCCCCGGAATGGACAGGTTTGGCTAGCGGGAGTCGGACAGATACGCAGTATTTT	CSAPEWTGLASGSRTDTQYF
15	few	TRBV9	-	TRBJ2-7	TGTGCCAGCAGCCGCTCTGGCGACTCCGACTACGAGCAGTACTTC	CASSRSGDSDYEQYF
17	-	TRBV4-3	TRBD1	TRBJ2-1	TGCGCCAGCAGCCAAACCAGTCAGGGGGCCTCGTACAATGAGCAGTTCTTC	CASSQTSQGASYNEQFF
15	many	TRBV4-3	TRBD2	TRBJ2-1	TGCGCCAGCAGCCAAGCGGGAGGGTCCTACAATGAGCAGTTCTTC	CASSQAGGSYNEQFF
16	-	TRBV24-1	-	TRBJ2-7	TGTGCCACCAGTGATTCCTCCAGGGGACCTAGGGACGAGCAGTACTTC	CATSDSSRGPRDEQYF
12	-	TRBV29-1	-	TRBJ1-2	TGCAGCGTCAGAGCGGGAATGGGAGGCTACACCTTC	CSVRAGMGGYTF
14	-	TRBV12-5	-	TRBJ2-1	TGTGCTAGTGGTGGGACCCAGGGGTACAATGAGCAGTTCTTC	CASGGTQGYNEQFF
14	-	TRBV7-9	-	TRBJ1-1	TGTGCCAGCAGCTTAAGACAGACGAACACTGAAGCTTTCTTT	CASSLRQTNTEAFF
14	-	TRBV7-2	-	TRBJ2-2	TGTGCCAGCAGCTTAATGGTTCACACCGGGGAGCTGTTTTTT	CASSLMVHTGELFF
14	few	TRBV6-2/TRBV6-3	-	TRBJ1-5	TGTGCCAGCAGCATCACAGGGTCTCGTCAGCCCCAGCATTTT	CASSITGSRQPQHF
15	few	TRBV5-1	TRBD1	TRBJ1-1	TGCGCCAGCAGCTTCCAGGGGGCAGGGAACACTGAAGCTTTCTTT	CASSFQGAGNTEAFF
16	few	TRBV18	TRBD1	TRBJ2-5	TGTGCCAGCTCACTGGCTGGGGGACAGAGACAAGAGACCCAGTACTTC	CASSLAGGQRQETQYF
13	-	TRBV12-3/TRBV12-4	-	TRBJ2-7	TGTGCCAGCAGTTTTGCCGGGGCCTACGAGCAGTACTTC	CASSFAGAYEQYF
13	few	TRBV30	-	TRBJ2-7	TGTGCCTACCTGCCGGCAGGAACCTACGAGCAGTACTTC	CAYLPAGTYEQYF
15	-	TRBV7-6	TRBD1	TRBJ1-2	TGTGCCAGCAGCTTTCAACCGGGACAGGACTATGGCTACACCTTC	CASSFQPGQDYGYTF
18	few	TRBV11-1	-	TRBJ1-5	TGTGCCAGCAGCTTAGTTGGGGGGGGGCTCTATAGCAATCAGCCCCAGCATTTT	CASSLVGGGLYSNQPQHF
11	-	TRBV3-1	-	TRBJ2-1	TGTGCCAGCGAGGGCCTGCTTGAGCAGTTCTTC	CASEGLLEQFF
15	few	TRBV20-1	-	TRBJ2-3	TGCAGTGCTAGAGGGCAGGCCGGCCACACAGATACGCAGTATTTT	CSARGQAGHTDTQYF
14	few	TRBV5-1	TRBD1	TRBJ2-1	TGCGCCAGCAGCTCCGGGACAGACTACAATGAGCAGTTCTTC	CASSSGTDYNEQFF
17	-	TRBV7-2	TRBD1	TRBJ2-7	TGTGCCAGCAGCCCGACGACAGGGCCATTGAGCTCCTACGAGCAGTACTTC	CASSPTTGPLSSYEQYF
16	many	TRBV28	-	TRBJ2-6	TGTGCCAGCAGTTTTCGGACAGCCTCTGGGGCCAACGTCCTGACTTTC	CASSFRTASGANVLTF
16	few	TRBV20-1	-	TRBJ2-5	TGCAGTGCTAGTTCCCACAGGGTTGAGGCAGAGGAGACCCAGTACTTC	CSASSHRVEAEETQYF
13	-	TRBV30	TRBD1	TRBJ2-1	TGTGCCTGCCGACAGGGGAACAACAATGAGCAGTTCTTC	CACRQGNNNEQFF
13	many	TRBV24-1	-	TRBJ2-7	TGTGCCACCAGTGCCGGGACCGGTTACGAGCAGTACTTC	CATSAGTGYEQYF